These 2 T cell receptor beta chains were all obtained from the same sample, sequenced in a study of cytomegalovirus exposure and HLA in healthy donors. Sequencing was performed with immunoSEQ multiplex PCR; in TCRdb, only in-frame clones are kept and a portion is missing. The sample lists 150,000 to 200,000 clones, about 82% occurring once. What was sequenced was PBMCs. The receptors were gathered from a young woman in good health and CMV-seronegative.

This rearrangement joins TRBV29-1 to TRBJ1-2, with a tentative D call TRBD1 (6 bases). V was clipped by 7 bases and J by 1 base, with 13 bases between them. Germline V gene data show CDR1 as SQVTM and CDR2 as ANQGSEA. The CDR3 runs 13 residues. CDR3 DNA sequence: TGCAGCGCCCAGGGGCTAGTTAACTATGGCTACACCTTC. Its translation is CSAQGLVNYGYTF.

The chain joins TRBV9 to TRBJ2-7, with TRBD2 matching over 9 bases. Per germline, CDR1 SGDLS and CDR2 YYNGEE. There are 14 residues in the CDR3. V was clipped by 4 bases and J by 4 bases; unmatched bases: 6. The CDR3 sequence: CASSPGAGGYEQYF. In nucleotides, the CDR3 is TGTGCCAGCAGCCCGGGGGCGGGAGGGTACGAGCAGTACTTC.